A selection of T cell receptor beta chains follows, all from one sample in a study of vaccination and CD4 T cells after COVID-19. No cognate antigen is known for these TCRs. MiXCR was run by TCRdb on the PCR reads, yielding one entry per CDR3 protein. The sample shows roughly 7,000 distinct CDR3 sequences, about 45% of them seen only once. The sample comprised CD4+ T cells from blood, cultured in vitro. All receptors come from a human donor in good health. Both conserved end residues are part of each CDR3. A D gene is named only where the DNA matches it firmly. Some rows have no size entry. The others give once, few or many, or a class for an expanded clone.

j_gene | abundance | d_gene | v_gene | CDR3aa | CDR3nt
TRBJ1-2 | - | - | TRBV5-1 | CASSLGGTSGYTF | TGCGCCAGCAGCTTGGGCGGGACAAGTGGCTACACCTTC
TRBJ1-2 | few | - | TRBV6-2/TRBV6-3 | CASTEEELYGYTF | TGTGCCAGCACCGAAGAAGAGCTGTATGGCTACACCTTC
TRBJ1-6 | few | - | TRBV5-4 | CASSLEGTSPLHF | TGTGCCAGCAGCTTGGAGGGGACCTCACCCCTCCACTTT
TRBJ1-1 | - | - | TRBV5-1 | CASSPVPAPNTEAFF | TGCGCCAGCAGCCCTGTTCCAGCCCCGAACACTGAAGCTTTCTTT
TRBJ1-3 | - | - | TRBV7-2 | CASSPQGVGNTIYF | TGTGCCAGCAGCCCACAGGGCGTGGGAAACACCATATATTTT
TRBJ1-2 | few | - | TRBV27 | CASSLLGINGYTF | TGTGCCAGCAGTTTATTAGGCATCAATGGCTACACCTTC
TRBJ1-2 | - | TRBD1 | TRBV27 | CASSPGTGSYGYTF | TGTGCCAGCAGCCCCGGGACAGGAAGCTATGGCTACACCTTC
TRBJ2-7 | - | TRBD1 | TRBV27 | CASSLDIGGQGIYEQYF | TGTGCCAGCAGTTTAGACATAGGGGGACAGGGCATCTACGAGCAGTACTTC
TRBJ2-1 | - | TRBD2 | TRBV6-4 | CASSEGLAGYNEQFF | TGTGCCAGCAGTGAGGGACTAGCGGGGTACAATGAGCAGTTCTTC
TRBJ2-7 | - | - | TRBV20-1 | CSESDRRAYEQYF | TGCAGTGAGAGCGACAGGAGAGCCTACGAGCAGTACTTC
TRBJ1-2 | - | TRBD1 | TRBV6-1 | CASSAPGQNAQGYTF | TGTGCCAGCAGTGCACCGGGACAGAATGCCCAAGGCTACACCTTC
TRBJ1-2 | few | - | TRBV27 | CASSLDGTVYGYTF | TGTGCCAGCAGTTTAGACGGCACGGTCTATGGCTACACCTTC
TRBJ1-3 | - | - | TRBV6-1 | CASSELVTIYF | TGTGCCAGCAGTGAACTGGTGACCATATATTTT
TRBJ2-7 | - | - | TRBV10-3 | CATSASSYEQYF | TGTGCCACTAGTGCAAGCTCCTACGAGCAGTACTTC
TRBJ1-5 | - | - | TRBV4-2 | CASSHAYSNQPQHF | TGTGCCAGCAGCCACGCTTATAGCAATCAGCCCCAGCATTTT
TRBJ1-1 | once | - | TRBV19 | CASGSPDREAREAFF | TGTGCCAGTGGATCCCCGGACAGAGAGGCGCGAGAAGCTTTCTTT
TRBJ2-7 | few | TRBD1 | TRBV11-2 | CASSPGQGAYEQYF | TGTGCCAGCAGCCCCGGACAGGGAGCCTACGAGCAGTACTTC
TRBJ2-5 | - | TRBD1 | TRBV6-1 | CASSRTGHLETQYF | TGTGCCAGCTCAAGGACAGGGCATTTAGAGACCCAGTACTTC
TRBJ1-2 | - | - | TRBV6-5 | CASSYVGGASYTF | TGTGCCAGCAGTTACGTCGGGGGGGCGAGTTACACCTTC
TRBJ1-3 | - | - | TRBV7-8 | CASSPPRNTIYF | TGTGCCAGCAGCCCGCCTAGGAACACCATATATTTT
TRBJ1-2 | few | - | TRBV12-5 | CASAQDNNYGYTF | TGTGCTAGTGCCCAGGACAATAACTATGGCTACACCTTC
TRBJ1-5 | - | - | TRBV6-1 | CASTVGVGKPQHF | TGTGCCAGCACGGTAGGGGTTGGAAAGCCCCAGCATTTT
TRBJ2-3 | once | - | TRBV20-1 | CSARSGTPRDTQYF | TGCAGTGCTCGCTCCGGGACCCCCCGAGATACGCAGTATTTT
TRBJ1-6 | - | - | TRBV2 | CASSESWGIGNSPLHF | TGTGCCAGCAGTGAATCTTGGGGAATTGGGAATTCACCCCTCCACTTT
TRBJ2-3 | - | - | TRBV6-1 | CASSEAYDTQYF | TGTGCCAGCAGTGAAGCTTATGATACGCAGTATTTT
TRBJ1-2 | few | - | TRBV30 | CAWSSSYGYTF | TGTGCCTGGAGTAGCTCCTATGGCTACACCTTC
TRBJ1-5 | few | TRBD1 | TRBV6-1 | CASKTWGQGGWVPQHF | TGTGCCAGCAAGACATGGGGACAGGGCGGATGGGTGCCCCAGCATTTT
TRBJ2-7 | - | TRBD1 | TRBV2 | CASSGDSYEQYF | TGTGCCAGCAGTGGGGACAGCTACGAGCAGTACTTC
TRBJ2-3 | - | - | TRBV7-2 | CASSLQPSTDTQYF | TGTGCCAGCAGCTTGCAGCCTAGCACAGATACGCAGTATTTT
TRBJ1-1 | - | - | TRBV12-3/TRBV12-4 | CASSSGLGNTEAFF | TGTGCCAGCAGTTCGGGGCTCGGGAACACTGAAGCTTTCTTT
TRBJ1-2 | few | - | TRBV6-1 | CASSEAEGINYGYTF | TGTGCCAGCAGTGAGGCTGAAGGGATTAACTATGGCTACACCTTC
TRBJ2-5 | - | - | TRBV20-1 | CSVGGHQETQYF | TGCAGTGTAGGGGGGCATCAAGAGACCCAGTACTTC
TRBJ2-7 | - | - | TRBV2 | CASSEAPIFAAGNLYEQYF | TGTGCCAGCAGTGAAGCGCCAATCTTCGCGGCGGGCAACCTCTACGAGCAGTACTTC
TRBJ1-1 | - | - | TRBV10-1 | CATSNVNTEAFF | TGCGCCACCTCAAATGTGAACACTGAAGCTTTCTTT